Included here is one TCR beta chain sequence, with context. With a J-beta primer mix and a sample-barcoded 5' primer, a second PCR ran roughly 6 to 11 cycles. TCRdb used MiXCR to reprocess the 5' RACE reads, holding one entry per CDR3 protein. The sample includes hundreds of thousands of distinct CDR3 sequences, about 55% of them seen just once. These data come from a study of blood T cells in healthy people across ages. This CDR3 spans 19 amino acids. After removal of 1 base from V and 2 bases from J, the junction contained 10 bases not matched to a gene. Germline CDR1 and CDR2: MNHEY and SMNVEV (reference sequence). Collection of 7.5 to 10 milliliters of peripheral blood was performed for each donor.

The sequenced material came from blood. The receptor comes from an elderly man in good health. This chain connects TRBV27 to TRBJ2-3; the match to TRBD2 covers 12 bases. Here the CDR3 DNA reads TGTGCCAGCAGTTTATATCAACTAGCGGGAGGAAATAACACAGATACGCAGTATTTT. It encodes CASSLYQLAGGNNTDTQYF.